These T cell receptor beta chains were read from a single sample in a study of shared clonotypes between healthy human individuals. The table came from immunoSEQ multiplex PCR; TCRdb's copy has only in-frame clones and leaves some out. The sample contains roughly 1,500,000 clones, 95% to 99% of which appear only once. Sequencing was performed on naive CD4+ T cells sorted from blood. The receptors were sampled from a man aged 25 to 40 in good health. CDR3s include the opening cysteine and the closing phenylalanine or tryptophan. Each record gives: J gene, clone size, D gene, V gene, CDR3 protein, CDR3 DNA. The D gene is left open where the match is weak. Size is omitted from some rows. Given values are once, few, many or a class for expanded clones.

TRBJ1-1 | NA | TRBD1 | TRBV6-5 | CASRAPGQLTEAFF | TGTGCCAGCAGGGCCCCGGGACAGCTCACTGAAGCTTTCTTT
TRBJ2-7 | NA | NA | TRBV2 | CASSEETAHYEQYF | TGTGCCAGCAGTGAAGAGACAGCTCACTACGAGCAGTACTTC
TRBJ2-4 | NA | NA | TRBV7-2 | CASSFGLGERGENIQYF | TGTGCCAGCAGCTTTGGGCTGGGGGAGAGGGGAGAAAACATTCAGTACTTC
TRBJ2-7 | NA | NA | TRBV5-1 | CASSLDRAYEQYF | TGCGCCAGCAGCTTAGACAGAGCCTACGAGCAGTACTTC
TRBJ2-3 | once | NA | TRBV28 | CASSFGADSTDTQYF | TGTGCCAGCAGTTTCGGGGCGGATAGCACAGATACGCAGTATTTT
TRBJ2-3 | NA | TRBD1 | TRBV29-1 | CSVEGTGRGTDTQYF | TGCAGCGTTGAAGGGACAGGTAGGGGCACAGATACGCAGTATTTT
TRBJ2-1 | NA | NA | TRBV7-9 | CASSLETGWYNEQFF | TGTGCCAGCAGCTTAGAAACGGGATGGTACAATGAGCAGTTCTTC
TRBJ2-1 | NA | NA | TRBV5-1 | CASSSGLGGVESNEQFF | TGCGCCAGCAGCTCAGGACTAGGGGGTGTTGAGAGTAATGAGCAGTTCTTC
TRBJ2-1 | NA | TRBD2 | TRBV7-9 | CASALRTSGINEQFF | TGTGCCAGTGCGCTACGAACTAGCGGGATCAATGAGCAGTTCTTC
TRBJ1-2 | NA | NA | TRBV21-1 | CASGNGYTF | TGTGCCAGCGGGAATGGCTACACCTTC
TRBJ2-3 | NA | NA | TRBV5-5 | CASSLKSTQGSLNLDTQYF | TGTGCCAGCAGCTTGAAGTCTACCCAGGGGTCCCTCAACCTAGATACGCAGTATTTT